This T cell receptor (beta chain) was identified in a study of blood T cells in healthy people across ages. Remarks on this clonotype: What it recognizes is unknown.

Regarding the study as a whole: When set beside aged donors, long-lived donors presented more naive CD4+ cells and higher diversity.

Trimming left V 5 bases short and J 3 bases short, with 11 bases between. CDR1 and CDR2 from the germline V gene are MNHEY and SVGEGT. The CDR3 runs 14 residues. A second PCR of roughly 6 to 12 cycles used a sample-barcoded 5' primer and a J-beta primer mix. In TCRdb, the 5' RACE reads were re-called with MiXCR into one record per CDR3 protein. The sample lists about 1.8 million distinct CDR3 sequences, 49% occurring once. The chain recombines TRBV6-2 or TRBV6-3 with TRBJ2-1; possible D gene TRBD2, 6 bases. The specimen sequenced was blood. This receptor was obtained from a woman aged 35 to 49 in good health. The CDR3 nucleotides read TGTGCCAGCAGTCGGGACTTGAACTACAATGAGCAGTTCTTC. Its translation: CASSRDLNYNEQFF.